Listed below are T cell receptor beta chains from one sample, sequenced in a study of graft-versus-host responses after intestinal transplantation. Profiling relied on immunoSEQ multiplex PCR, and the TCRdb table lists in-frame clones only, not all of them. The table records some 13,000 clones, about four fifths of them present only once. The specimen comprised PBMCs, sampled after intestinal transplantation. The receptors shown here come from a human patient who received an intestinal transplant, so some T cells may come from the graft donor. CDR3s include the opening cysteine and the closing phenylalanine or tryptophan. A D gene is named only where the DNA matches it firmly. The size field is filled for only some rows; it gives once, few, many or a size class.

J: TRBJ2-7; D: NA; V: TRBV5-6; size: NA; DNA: TGTGCCAGCAGCTTGGGGATATCGACCTACGAGCAGTACTTC; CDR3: CASSLGISTYEQYF
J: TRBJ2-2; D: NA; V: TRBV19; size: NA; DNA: TGTGCCAGTAGTATAGAGACGAACACCGGGGAGCTGTTTTTT; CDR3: CASSIETNTGELFF
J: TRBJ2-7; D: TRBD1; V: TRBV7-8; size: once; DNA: TGTGCCAGCAGCTTGCGACGACAGGGGTACGAGCAGTACTTC; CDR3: CASSLRRQGYEQYF
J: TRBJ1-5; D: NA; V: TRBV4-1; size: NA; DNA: TGCGCCAGCAGCTTCTACAGAAGCAATCAGCCCCAGCATTTT; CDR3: CASSFYRSNQPQHF
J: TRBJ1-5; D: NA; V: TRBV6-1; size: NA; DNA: TGTGCCAGCGTAGTCGGTCGGGACGGACGTCAGCCCCAGCATTTT; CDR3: CASVVGRDGRQPQHF
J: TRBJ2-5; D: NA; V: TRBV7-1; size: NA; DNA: TGTGCCAGCAGCTTAAGGCCGACGGGGGAGACCCAGTACTTC; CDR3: CASSLRPTGETQYF
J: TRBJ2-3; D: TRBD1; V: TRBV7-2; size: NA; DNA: TGTGCCAGCAGCTTAGCGTCGGGGACAGGGGGAGGGCCGACAGATACGCAGTATTTT; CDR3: CASSLASGTGGGPTDTQYF
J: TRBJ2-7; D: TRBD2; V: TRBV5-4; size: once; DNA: TGTGCCAGCAGCTTTGGGGGGCTAGCGGGAGTGTACGAGCAGTACTTC; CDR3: CASSFGGLAGVYEQYF
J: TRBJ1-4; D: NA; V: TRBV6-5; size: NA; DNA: TGTGCCAGCAGTTACTCGGACCGCCCGGTTAGTGAAAAACTGTTTTTT; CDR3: CASSYSDRPVSEKLFF
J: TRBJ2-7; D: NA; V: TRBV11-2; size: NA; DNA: TGTGCCAGCAGCTCTAGCGCGGCCTACGAGCAGTACTTC; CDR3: CASSSSAAYEQYF
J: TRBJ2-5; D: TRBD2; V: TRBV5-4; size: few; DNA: TGTGCCAGCAGCTGGGGACTAGCGGCAAAAGAGACCCAGTACTTC; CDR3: CASSWGLAAKETQYF
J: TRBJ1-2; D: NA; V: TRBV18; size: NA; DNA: TGTGCCAGCTCACCACAGGGAGATGGCTACACCTTC; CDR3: CASSPQGDGYTF
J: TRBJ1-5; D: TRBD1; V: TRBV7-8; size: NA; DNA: TGTGCCAGCAGCCAACCAGGGGGGAATCAGCCCCAGCATTTT; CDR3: CASSQPGGNQPQHF
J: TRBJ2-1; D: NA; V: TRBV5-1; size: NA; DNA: TGCGCCAGCAGCTTGGCAGCGGGCAGAAATGAGCAGTTCTTC; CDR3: CASSLAAGRNEQFF
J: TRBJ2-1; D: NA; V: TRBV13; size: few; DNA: TGTGCCAGCAGCTTAGCGGATAGCTCCTACAATGAGCAGTTCTTC; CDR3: CASSLADSSYNEQFF
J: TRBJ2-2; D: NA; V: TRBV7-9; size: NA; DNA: TGTGCCAGCAGCCCTCAGCGCGCGAACACCGGGGAGCTGTTTTTT; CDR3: CASSPQRANTGELFF
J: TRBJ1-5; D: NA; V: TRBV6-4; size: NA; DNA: TGTGCCAGCAGTGACTCAGAGGGTCAGCCCCAGCATTTT; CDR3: CASSDSEGQPQHF